One and the same sample provided the 3 T cell receptor beta chains below, sequenced in a study of lymphopenia after photon versus proton radiotherapy. Repertoires were generated with immunoSEQ multiplex PCR, while TCRdb's copy carries only in-frame clones and drops some. The data hold some 42,000 clones, with under 85% observed a single time. The sample was peripheral blood, taken from a patient treated with proton-based radiotherapy. The receptors come from a woman aged 70-85 years with pancreatic cancer.

In this sample, this clone turned up once. V is TRBV11-3 and J is TRBJ2-3; 11 positions match TRBD2. Looked up from germline, CDR1 is SGHNT and CDR2 is YENEEA. There are 16 residues in the CDR3. After removal of 5 bases from V and 2 bases from J, the junction contained 6 bases not matched to a gene. The CDR3: CASSVGLAETTDTQYF. Written as DNA, the CDR3 is TGTGCCAGCAGCGTGGGACTAGCGGAGACCACAGATACGCAGTATTTT.

This chain connects TRBV2 to TRBJ2-5; 8 bases fit TRBD1. The end of the DNA aligns better with TRBJ2-7, so the J call may be wrong. CDR3 size: 18 residues. The germline gives CDR1 SNHLY, CDR2 FYNNEI. The CDR3 DNA reads as TGTGCCAGCAGTGACCTAGACAGGGGCACCCAATCCTCCTACGAGCAGTACTTC. Translated, it gives CASSDLDRGTQSSYEQYF.

CDR3 protein: CAWSGSSAGELFF. The CDR3 DNA reads as TGTGCCTGGAGTGGTTCTAGTGCCGGGGAGCTGTTTTTT. The V gene is TRBV30, the J gene TRBJ2-2; D is unresolved. This CDR3 is 13 amino acids long. The germline gives CDR1 GTSNPN, CDR2 SVGIG (reference sequence). V was clipped by 1 base and J by 6 bases, with 9 bases between them.